This is a list of T cell receptor beta chains from one sample in a study of cytomegalovirus exposure and HLA in healthy donors. Profiling relied on immunoSEQ multiplex PCR, and the TCRdb table lists in-frame clones only, not all of them. The data hold some 96,000 clones, with about 74% observed a single time. The sequenced sample was PBMCs. These TCRs come from a female donor in good health and CMV-seronegative. CDR3s include the opening cysteine and the closing phenylalanine or tryptophan. A D gene is named only where the DNA matches it firmly. Only part of the rows carry a size: once, few, many, or a class if the clone is expanded.

TRBJ2-2	TRBV28	few	NA	TGTGCCAGCAGTTGGACACCCGGGGAGCTGTTTTTT	CASSWTPGELFF
TRBJ2-2	TRBV7-9	NA	TRBD2	TGTGCCAGCAGCTTTGGGAGGGCTAGCGGTAACACCGGGGAGCTGTTTTTT	CASSFGRASGNTGELFF
TRBJ2-1	TRBV5-1	few	NA	TGCGCCAGCAGCTTGGGGGGTGGTTACAGGTTGCTCTCCTACAATGAGCAGTTCTTC	CASSLGGGYRLLSYNEQFF
TRBJ1-1	TRBV6-1	NA	TRBD1	TGTGCCAGCAGTCCCCCAGGGGGAAGAACTGAAGCTTTCTTT	CASSPPGGRTEAFF
TRBJ1-3	TRBV11-1	once	NA	TGTGCCAGCAGCGCCAACGGAGACACCATATATTTT	CASSANGDTIYF
TRBJ1-2	TRBV5-1	NA	TRBD1	TGCGCCAGCAGCGGGACAGGGGGCGAGAGGGGCTACACCTTC	CASSGTGGERGYTF
TRBJ1-1	TRBV10-3	few	TRBD1	TGTGCCATCAGTGAGCCCACTACAGGGGCGGACACTGAAGCTTTCTTT	CAISEPTTGADTEAFF
TRBJ1-5	TRBV5-1	NA	TRBD1	TGCGCCAGCAGCTTGGAGGGACAGGGAGGTCAGCCCCAGCATTTT	CASSLEGQGGQPQHF
TRBJ1-2	TRBV11-2	NA	TRBD1	TGTGCCAGCAGCTCCAAGCGACAGGGGCGTGCTAACTATGGCTACACCTTC	CASSSKRQGRANYGYTF
TRBJ2-7	TRBV29-1	NA	TRBD1	TGCAGCGTTGAGGGGGACAGGAGTGAATACGAGCAGTACTTC	CSVEGDRSEYEQYF
TRBJ1-4	TRBV28	NA	TRBD1	TGTGCCAGCAGTTTACCAGACAGGGATGAAAAACTGTTTTTT	CASSLPDRDEKLFF
TRBJ1-1	TRBV7-2	NA	NA	TGTGCCAGCAGCTTAGGCAGGGTGACTGAAGCTTTCTTT	CASSLGRVTEAFF
TRBJ1-3	TRBV5-1	few	TRBD1	TGCGCCAGCACCCCCTTCGGGACAGGGGGCCGAAACACCATATATTTT	CASTPFGTGGRNTIYF
TRBJ1-2	TRBV28	NA	TRBD1	TGTGCCAGCAGCCGCCGCGACAGGGGGCTTCACTATGGCTACACCTTC	CASSRRDRGLHYGYTF
TRBJ2-3	TRBV4-2	NA	TRBD2	TGTGCCAGCAGCCAACCCCCAGGACTAGCGGGAGTACCTAGCACAGATACGCAGTATTTT	CASSQPPGLAGVPSTDTQYF
TRBJ2-3	TRBV9	NA	TRBD2	TGTGCCAGCAGCGTAGAGCGGGAGGGTGATACGCAGTATTTT	CASSVEREGDTQYF
TRBJ2-5	TRBV20-1	NA	NA	TGCAGTTCCTCGACCCAGTACTTC	CSSSTQYF
TRBJ1-1	TRBV30	NA	NA	TGTGCCTACAGGTCCCCTCCCACTGAAGCTTTCTTT	CAYRSPPTEAFF
TRBJ2-5	TRBV18	few	NA	TGTGCCAGCTCACCACCGGGGGACTTCGGGGAGACCCAGTACTTC	CASSPPGDFGETQYF
TRBJ1-3	TRBV5-1	NA	TRBD1	TGCGCCAGCAGCTTAACTGTCAGGGGGCCTGGAAACACCATATATTTT	CASSLTVRGPGNTIYF